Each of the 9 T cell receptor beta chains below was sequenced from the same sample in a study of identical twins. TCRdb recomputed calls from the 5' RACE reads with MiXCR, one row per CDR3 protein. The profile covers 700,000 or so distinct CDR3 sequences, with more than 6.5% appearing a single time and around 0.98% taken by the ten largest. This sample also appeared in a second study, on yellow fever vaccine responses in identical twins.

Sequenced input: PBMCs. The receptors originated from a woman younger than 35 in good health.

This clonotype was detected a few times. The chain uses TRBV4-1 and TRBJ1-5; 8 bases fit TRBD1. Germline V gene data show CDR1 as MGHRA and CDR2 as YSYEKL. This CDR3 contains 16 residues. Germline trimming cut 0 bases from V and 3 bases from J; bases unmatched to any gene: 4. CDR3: CASSQDSGGYNQPQHF. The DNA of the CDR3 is TGCGCCAGCAGCCAAGATTCAGGGGGCTACAATCAGCCCCAGCATTTT.

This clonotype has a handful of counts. The CDR3: CAWSAGTPIQYF. CDR3 DNA: TGTGCCTGGAGTGCGGGGACACCAATTCAGTACTTC. This rearrangement joins TRBV30 to TRBJ2-4; perhaps TRBD1 as D (6 bases). This CDR3 contains 12 residues. V gave up 1 base and J gave up 10 bases, with 11 bases separating them. Germline V gene data show CDR1 as GTSNPN and CDR2 as SVGIG (reference sequence).

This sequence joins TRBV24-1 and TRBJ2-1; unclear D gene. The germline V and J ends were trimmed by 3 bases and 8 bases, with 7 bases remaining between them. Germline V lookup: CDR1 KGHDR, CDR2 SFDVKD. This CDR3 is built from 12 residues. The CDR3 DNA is TGTGCCACCAGTGATATATACGATGAGCAGTTCTTC. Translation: CATSDIYDEQFF.

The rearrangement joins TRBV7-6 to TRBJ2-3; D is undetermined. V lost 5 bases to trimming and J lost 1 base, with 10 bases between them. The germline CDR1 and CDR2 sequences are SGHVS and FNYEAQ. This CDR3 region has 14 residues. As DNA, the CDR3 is TGTGCCAGCAGCGCCGGCCTAGGCACAGATACGCAGTATTTT. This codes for CASSAGLGTDTQYF.

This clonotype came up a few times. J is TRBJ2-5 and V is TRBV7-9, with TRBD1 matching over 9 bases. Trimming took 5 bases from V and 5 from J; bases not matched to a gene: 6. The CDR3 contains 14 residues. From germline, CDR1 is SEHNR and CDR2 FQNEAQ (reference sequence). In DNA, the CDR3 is TGTGCCAGCAGCCACCGGGACAGGGCGGAGACCCAGTACTTC. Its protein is CASSHRDRAETQYF. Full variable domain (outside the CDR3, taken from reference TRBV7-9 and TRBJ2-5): DTGVSQNPRHKITKRGQNVTFRCDPISEHNRLYWYRQTLGQGPEFLTYFQNEAQLEKSRLLSDRFSAERPKGSFSTLEIQRTEQGDSAMYLCASSHRDRAETQYFGPGTRLLVL.

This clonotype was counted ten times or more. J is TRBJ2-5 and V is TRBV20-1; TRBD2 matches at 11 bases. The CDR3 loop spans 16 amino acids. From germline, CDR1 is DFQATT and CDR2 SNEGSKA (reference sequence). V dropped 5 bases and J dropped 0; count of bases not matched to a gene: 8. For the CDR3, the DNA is TGCAGTGCTCCCCGACTAGCGGGGAAGTACCAAGAGACCCAGTACTTC. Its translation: CSAPRLAGKYQETQYF.

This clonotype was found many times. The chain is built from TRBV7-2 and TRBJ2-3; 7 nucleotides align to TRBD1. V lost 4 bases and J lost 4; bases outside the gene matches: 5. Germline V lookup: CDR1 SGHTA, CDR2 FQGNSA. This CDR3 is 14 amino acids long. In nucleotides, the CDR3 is TGTGCCAGCAGCTCCACAGGGGCCGCAGATACGCAGTATTTT. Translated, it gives CASSSTGAADTQYF.

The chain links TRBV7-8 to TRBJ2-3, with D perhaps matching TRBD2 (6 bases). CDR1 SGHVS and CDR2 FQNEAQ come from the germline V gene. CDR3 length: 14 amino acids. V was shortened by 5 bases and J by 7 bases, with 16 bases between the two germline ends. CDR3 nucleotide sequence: TGTGCCAGCAGCCCCATAATCGGAGGGAATACGCAGTATTTT. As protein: CASSPIIGGNTQYF. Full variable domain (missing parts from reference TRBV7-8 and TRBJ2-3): GAGVSQSPRYKVAKRGQDVALRCDPISGHVSLFWYQQALGQGPEFLTYFQNEAQLDKSGLPSDRFFAERPEGSVSTLKIQRTQQEDSAVYLCASSPIIGGNTQYFGPGTRLTVL.

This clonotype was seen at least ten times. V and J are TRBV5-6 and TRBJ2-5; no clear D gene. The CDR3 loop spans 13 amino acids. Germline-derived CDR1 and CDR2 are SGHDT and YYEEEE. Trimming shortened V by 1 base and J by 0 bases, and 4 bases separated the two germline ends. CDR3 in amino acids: CASSLTNQETQYF. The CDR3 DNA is TGTGCCAGCAGCTTGACTAACCAAGAGACCCAGTACTTC.